This TCR beta chain is from a study of T cells in women clearing cervical HPV infection. Data came from immunoSEQ multiplex PCR; TCRdb stores just in-frame clones and leaves some out. The ten top clones account for 2.5% to 3.5%, within a sample of about 34,000 clones. Comment on this clone: The CDR3 end lies 3 residues beyond the end of the read and is filled in from the germline J gene.

All participants had a single incident cervical HPV16 infection, and prevalent HPV16 infections were excluded. The CDR3 consists of 15 residues. Germline V gene data show CDR1 as SGHTA and CDR2 as FQGNSA. The chain has TRBV7-2 and TRBJ1-2; the D gene is possibly TRBD1 (5 bases). Sequenced sample: blood buffy coat. This receptor was obtained from a woman aged 18 to 75 with a cervical HPV16 infection that either progressed to CIN3+ or cleared (not recorded which). The CDR3 is CASSLSQGSTDTYTF. The DNA read from the CDR3 is TGTGCCAGCAGCTTAAGCCAGGGAAGCACAGATACC.